This T cell receptor (beta chain) was captured by sequencing in a study of CD8+CD57+ T cells in acquired aplastic anemia. About the research overall: DNA from sorted CD4+ and CD8+ cells averaged about 3.2 ug.

On this clonotype itself: Its antigen is unidentified. Its ends do not fully match the called genes, so a read error is possible.

By flow cytometry, patients selected for sequencing had shown an expansion of CD8+CD57+ cells. Patients, without exception, had severe acquired aplastic anemia. The blood sampling took place in patients who had so far received no therapy. Findings and caveats of the study: Patients and controls shared nearly 30 CD8+ CDR3 sequences, highly expressed in patients.

CDR3 length equals 16 residues. Looked up from germline, CDR1 is LNHDA and CDR2 is SQIVND (reference sequence). Genomic DNA, the template, was used for profiling of the TCR beta VDJ and CDR3. Via MiXCR, TCRdb re-called the reads, giving one row per CDR3 protein. Of a few hundred thousand distinct CDR3 sequences in the sample, roughly 80% were seen once. The V call is TRBV19, the J call TRBJ1-2; D is uncertain. The clonotype was recovered from a human donor with aplastic anemia. Sequencing was performed on sorted CD4+, CD8+, or CD8+CD57+ T cells (not recorded which) from PBMCs. CDR3 nucleotides: TGTGCCAGTAGTATAGCTAGCGGAGCCTACAATTATCGCTTCTTCTTC. This translates into CASSIASGAYNYRFFF.